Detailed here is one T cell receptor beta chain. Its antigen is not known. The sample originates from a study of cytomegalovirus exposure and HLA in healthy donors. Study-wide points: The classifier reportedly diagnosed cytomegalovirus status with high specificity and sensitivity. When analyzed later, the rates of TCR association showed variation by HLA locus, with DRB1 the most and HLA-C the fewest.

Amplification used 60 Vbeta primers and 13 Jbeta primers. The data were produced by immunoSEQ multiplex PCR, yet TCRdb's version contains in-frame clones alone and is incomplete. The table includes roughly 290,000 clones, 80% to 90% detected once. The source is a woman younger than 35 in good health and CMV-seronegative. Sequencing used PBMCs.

The CDR3 region has the DNA TGTGCCAGTAGTCTCCCACAGGGTTTCCTCACCGGGGAGCTGTTTTTT. Translation: CASSLPQGFLTGELFF. The V and J genes are TRBV19 and TRBJ2-2; possibly TRBD1 for D (6 bases). The V and J ends lost 5 bases and 4 bases respectively, with 17 bases between them. The CDR3 length is 16 residues. Germline CDR1 LNHDA, CDR2 SQIVND (reference sequence).